Shown below are 10 T cell receptor beta chains from a single sample sequenced in a study of blood T cell repertoires in COVID-19. This table comes from immunoSEQ multiplex PCR, and its TCRdb copy is limited to in-frame clones, with some not included. Of some 300,000 clones listed, roughly 86% are singletons. Sequencing was done on a sample of peripheral blood. The receptors were gathered from a man in his 70s with acute or convalescent COVID-19.

The rearrangement joins TRBV29-1 to TRBJ1-4, with D perhaps TRBD1 (5 bases). CDR1 and CDR2 (germline): SQVTM, ANQGSEA. This CDR3 is 12 amino acids long. The V gene lost 6 bases and the J gene lost 8 bases, with 13 bases spanning the gap. The CDR3 reads CSVRGGGEKLFF. The CDR3 nucleotides are TGCAGCGTCCGGGGGGGAGGGGAAAAACTGTTTTTT.

CDR3 sequence (DNA): TGTGCCAGCAGCTTAGGCCAGGGGAACATTCAGTACTTC. Protein product: CASSLGQGNIQYF. J is TRBJ2-4 and V is TRBV7-9; tentatively, D is TRBD1 (6 bases). Deletions cut 1 base from V and 7 bases from J, with 8 bases between. The CDR3 runs 13 residues. The germline CDR1 and CDR2 sequences are SEHNR and FQNEAQ (reference sequence). Drawing the rest from reference TRBV7-9 and TRBJ2-4, the complete variable domain is DTGVSQNPRHKITKRGQNVTFRCDPISEHNRLYWYRQTLGQGPEFLTYFQNEAQLEKSRLLSDRFSAERPKGSFSTLEIQRTEQGDSAMYLCASSLGQGNIQYFGAGTRLSVL.

The V gene is TRBV6-5, the J gene TRBJ1-2, with D possibly matching TRBD1 (5 bases). The CDR3 extends over 12 amino acids. CDR1 and CDR2 from the germline V gene are MNHEY and SVGAGI. The V end lost 6 bases, the J end lost 6 bases, and 11 bases lay between the germline ends. In DNA, the CDR3 is TGTGCCAGCAGAAAAGGGGAGGATGGCTACACCTTC. It encodes CASRKGEDGYTF.

A single count supports this clone. The chain couples TRBV6-6 to TRBJ1-2, with 9 positions matching TRBD1. Per the germline V gene, CDR1 is MNHNY and CDR2 is SVGAGI (reference sequence). The CDR3 covers 13 residues. V trimming: 4 bases; J trimming: 7 bases; junction bases outside the gene matches: 4. This chain's CDR3 is CASSLDRGSGYTF. The DNA of the CDR3 is TGTGCCAGCAGTTTGGACAGGGGAAGTGGCTACACCTTC.

This chain uses TRBV6-1 with TRBJ2-3, with TRBD2 matching over 14 bases. The CDR3 contains 16 residues. After removal of 4 bases from V and 3 bases from J, the junction contained 3 bases not matched to a gene. CDR1 is MNHNS and CDR2 is SASEGT in the germline V gene. CDR3 loop: CASSGGLAGATDTQYF. The CDR3 DNA follows: TGTGCCAGCAGTGGGGGACTAGCGGGAGCTACAGATACGCAGTATTTT.

This chain uses TRBV7-6 with TRBJ2-3, with D perhaps matching TRBD1 (6 bases). Germline values: CDR1 SGHVS, CDR2 FNYEAQ. Trimming shortened V by 1 base and J by 2 bases, and 10 bases separated the two germline ends. This CDR3 has 15 residues. The CDR3 protein is CASSLGRTDTDTQYF. The CDR3 nucleotides are TGTGCCAGCAGCTTAGGGAGGACAGACACAGATACGCAGTATTTT.

The chain carries TRBV19 and TRBJ2-3; 8 nucleotides agree with TRBD2. The CDR3 loop spans 16 amino acids. V gave up 5 bases and J gave up 7 bases; unmatched junction bases: 14. Looked up from germline, CDR1 is LNHDA and CDR2 is SQIVND (reference sequence). The CDR3 sequence is CASSSSGGIGSYTQYF. The CDR3 region has the DNA TGTGCCAGTAGTTCTTCGGGAGGGATCGGGAGTTATACGCAGTATTTT.

The rearrangement joins TRBV28 to TRBJ1-2, with D perhaps matching TRBD1 (6 bases). V lost 5 bases and J lost 0, with 7 bases in between. Per germline, CDR1 MDHEN and CDR2 SYDVKM. The CDR3 is 13 amino acids. CDR3 protein: CASSRTANYGYTF. The CDR3 bases are TGTGCCAGCAGTCGGACAGCTAACTATGGCTACACCTTC.

The chain is built from TRBV2 and TRBJ2-7, with no clear D. V gave up 6 bases and J gave up 3 bases, with 15 bases separating them. From germline, CDR1 is SNHLY and CDR2 FYNNEI. This CDR3 has 14 amino acids. The CDR3 nucleotides are TGTGCCAGCAGCCCCGAGAGGAGAGGCTACGAGCAGTACTTC. Translating it yields CASSPERRGYEQYF.

V usage is TRBV10-1 and J usage is TRBJ2-1; TRBD2 matches at 8 bases. The CDR3 is 15 residues long. Germline V gene data show CDR1 as WNHNN and CDR2 as SYGVQD (reference sequence). Trimming removed 3 bases from V and 6 bases from J; junction bases left unmatched: 7. The CDR3, as DNA: TGCGCCAGCAGTGATCCGGGACTAGGGATCAATGAGCAGTTCTTC. Protein sequence: CASSDPGLGINEQFF.